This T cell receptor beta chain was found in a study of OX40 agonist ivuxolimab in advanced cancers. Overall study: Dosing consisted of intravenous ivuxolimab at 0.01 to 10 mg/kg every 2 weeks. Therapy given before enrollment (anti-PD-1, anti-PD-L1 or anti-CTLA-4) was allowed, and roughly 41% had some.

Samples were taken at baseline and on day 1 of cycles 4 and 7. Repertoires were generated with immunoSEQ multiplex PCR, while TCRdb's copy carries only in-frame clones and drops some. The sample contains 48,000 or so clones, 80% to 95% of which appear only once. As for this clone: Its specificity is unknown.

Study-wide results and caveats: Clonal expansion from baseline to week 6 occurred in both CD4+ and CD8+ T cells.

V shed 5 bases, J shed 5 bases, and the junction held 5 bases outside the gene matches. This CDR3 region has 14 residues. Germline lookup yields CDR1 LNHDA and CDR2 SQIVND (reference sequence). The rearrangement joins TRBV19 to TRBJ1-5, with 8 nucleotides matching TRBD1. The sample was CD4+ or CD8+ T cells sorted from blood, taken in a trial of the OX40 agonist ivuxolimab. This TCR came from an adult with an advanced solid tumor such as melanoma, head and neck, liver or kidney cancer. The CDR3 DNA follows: TGTGCCAGTAGTGCGCTGACAGGGGATCAGCCCCAGCATTTT. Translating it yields CASSALTGDQPQHF.